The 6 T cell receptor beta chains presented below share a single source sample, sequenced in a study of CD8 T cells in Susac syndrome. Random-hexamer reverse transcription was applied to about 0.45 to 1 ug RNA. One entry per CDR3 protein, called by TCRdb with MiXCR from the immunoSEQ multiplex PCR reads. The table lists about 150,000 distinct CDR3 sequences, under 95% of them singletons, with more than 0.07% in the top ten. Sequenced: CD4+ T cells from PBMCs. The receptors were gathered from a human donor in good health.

As DNA, the CDR3 is TGTGCCAGCAGATCGGTACAGAAAGGCTACGAGCAGTACTTC. This encodes CASRSVQKGYEQYF. The genes are TRBV11-2 and TRBJ2-7; no clear D. Germline V lookup: CDR1 SGHAT, CDR2 FQNNGV. The CDR3 has 14 residues. Trimming cost V 6 bases and J 3 bases, with 15 bases left between them.

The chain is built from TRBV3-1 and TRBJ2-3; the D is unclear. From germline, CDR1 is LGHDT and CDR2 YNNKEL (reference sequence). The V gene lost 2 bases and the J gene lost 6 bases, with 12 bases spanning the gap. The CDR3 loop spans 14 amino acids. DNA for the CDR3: TGTGCCAGCAGCCAAAACTTTGTTATGGATACGCAGTATTTT. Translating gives CASSQNFVMDTQYF.

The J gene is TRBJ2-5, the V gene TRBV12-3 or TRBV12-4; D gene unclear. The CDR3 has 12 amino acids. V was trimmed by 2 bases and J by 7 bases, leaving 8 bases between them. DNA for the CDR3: TGTGCCAGCAGTTTATCTCGAGGGACCCAGTACTTC. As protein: CASSLSRGTQYF.

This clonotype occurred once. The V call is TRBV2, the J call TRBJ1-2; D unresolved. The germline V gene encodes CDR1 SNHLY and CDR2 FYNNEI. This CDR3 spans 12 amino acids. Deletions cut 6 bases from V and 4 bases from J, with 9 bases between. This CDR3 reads CASRREFYGYTF. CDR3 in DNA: TGTGCCAGCAGACGAGAGTTCTATGGCTACACCTTC.

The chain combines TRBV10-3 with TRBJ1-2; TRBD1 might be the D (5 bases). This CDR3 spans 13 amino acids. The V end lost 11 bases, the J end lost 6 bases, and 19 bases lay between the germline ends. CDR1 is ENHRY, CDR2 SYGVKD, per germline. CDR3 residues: CAAVGDKTNGYTF. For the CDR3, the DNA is TGTGCCGCAGTGGGGGATAAAACGAATGGCTACACCTTC.

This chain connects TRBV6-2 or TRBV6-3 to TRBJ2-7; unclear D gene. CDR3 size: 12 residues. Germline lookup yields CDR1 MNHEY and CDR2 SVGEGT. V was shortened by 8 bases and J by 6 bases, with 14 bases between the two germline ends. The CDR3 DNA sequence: TGTGCCAGCTATAAACCCCCCCTCGAGCAGTACTTC. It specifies CASYKPPLEQYF.